This T cell receptor (beta chain) came from a study of blood T cell repertoires in COVID-19. Some clones are missing from TCRdb's copy, which holds only in-frame ones; the method was immunoSEQ multiplex PCR. The top ten clones hold less than 0.95% of a sample with under 550,000 clones, 80% to 90% of them seen once. The CDR3 totals 16 residues. Germline trimming cut 1 base from V and 4 bases from J; bases unmatched to any gene: 4. CDR1 is LGHDT, CDR2 YNNKEL, per germline (reference sequence). The chain recombines TRBV3-1 (or the pseudogene TRBV3-2) with TRBJ2-7, with 13 bases that match TRBD2. The sample was peripheral blood. The clonotype originates from a man between 18 and 35 years old with COVID-19, enrolled during active disease. The CDR3 region is CASSQAPGLAGYEQYF. Written as DNA, the CDR3 is TGTGCCAGCAGCCAAGCGCCGGGACTAGCGGGATACGAGCAGTACTTC.